Listed below are T cell receptor beta chains from one sample, sequenced in a study of T cell changes during pregnancy in multiple sclerosis. Only in-frame clones appear in the TCRdb table, and some are missing; sequencing was by immunoSEQ multiplex PCR. The table shows tens of thousands of clones, with 88% occurring only once. The source material was peripheral blood, sampled in the first trimester of pregnancy. These receptors came from a female donor with multiple sclerosis, enrolled in a pregnancy study. The CDR3 runs from the conserved cysteine through the conserved F or W. A D gene is named only where the DNA matches it firmly. Clone sizes are given selectively: once, few, many, or a class where the clone is expanded.

clone_size,j_call,v_call,d_call,cdr3_aa
NA,TRBJ2-5,TRBV14,TRBD2,CASSQALAEQETQYF
once,TRBJ1-5,TRBV2,NA,CASSPRGTNQPQHF
NA,TRBJ2-5,TRBV6-1,TRBD2,CASSVRLAGETQYF
NA,TRBJ2-6,TRBV4-1,NA,CASSQRQDFSGANVLTF
NA,TRBJ2-1,TRBV10-1,TRBD2,CASSVAGLYSYNEQFF
NA,TRBJ2-1,TRBV5-1,TRBD1,CASSLRTPPGGAVNGQFF
NA,TRBJ1-1,TRBV6-5,NA,CASSYWGQNTEAFF
once,TRBJ2-7,TRBV13,TRBD1,CASSFDRARGQYF
NA,TRBJ1-3,TRBV28,TRBD1,CASGSGTASGNTIYF
NA,TRBJ2-5,TRBV9,NA,CASSGGRRETQYF
NA,TRBJ1-2,TRBV14,NA,CASSTKGAPYRLNYGYTF
NA,TRBJ1-4,TRBV7-9,NA,CASSNPRDFNEKLFF
NA,TRBJ1-2,TRBV6-1,NA,CASSEVRKGDYGYTF
NA,TRBJ1-2,TRBV7-9,NA,CASSLAGGVYGYTF
NA,TRBJ2-1,TRBV23-1,NA,CASSRIGRDQSSYNEQFF
NA,TRBJ2-7,TRBV28,TRBD2,CASGKAGGPHEQYF
NA,TRBJ2-7,TRBV27,TRBD2,CASRLAGGKSYEQYF
NA,TRBJ1-1,TRBV10-3,TRBD1,CATRDRGMNTEAFF
NA,TRBJ2-1,TRBV5-1,NA,CASGPVGNSNEQFF
once,TRBJ2-1,TRBV5-1,TRBD2,CASSLKEAGSHVF
many,TRBJ2-7,TRBV6-1,TRBD1,CASSPRTGGYEQYF